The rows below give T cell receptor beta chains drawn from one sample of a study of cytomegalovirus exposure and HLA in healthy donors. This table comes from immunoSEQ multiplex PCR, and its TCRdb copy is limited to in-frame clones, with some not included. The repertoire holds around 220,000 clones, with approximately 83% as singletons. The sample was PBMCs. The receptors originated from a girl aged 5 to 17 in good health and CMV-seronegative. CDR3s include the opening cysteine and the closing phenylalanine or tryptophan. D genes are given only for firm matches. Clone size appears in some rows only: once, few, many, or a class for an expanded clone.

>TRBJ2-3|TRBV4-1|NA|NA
CASSQDPETNYRDRNTQYF
TGCGCCAGCAGCCAAGATCCAGAAACCAATTACAGGGATAGGAATACGCAGTATTTT
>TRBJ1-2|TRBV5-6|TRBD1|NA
CASSGTIFRDRGNYGYTF
TGTGCCAGCAGCGGCACTATCTTTCGGGACAGGGGAAACTATGGCTACACCTTC
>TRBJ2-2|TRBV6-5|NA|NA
CASSYDGGNTGELFF
TGTGCCAGCAGTTACGATGGCGGGAACACCGGGGAGCTGTTTTTT
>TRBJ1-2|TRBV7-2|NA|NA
CASSSSYGYTF
TGTGCCAGCAGCTCATCCTATGGCTACACCTTC
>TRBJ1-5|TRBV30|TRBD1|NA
CAWTSRGNQPQHF
TGTGCCTGGACCTCCAGGGGGAATCAGCCCCAGCATTTT
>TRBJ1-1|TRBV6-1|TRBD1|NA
CASSEAYKFPGQGRYGEAFF
TGTGCCAGCAGTGAAGCGTACAAGTTCCCGGGACAGGGGAGGTATGGTGAAGCTTTCTTT
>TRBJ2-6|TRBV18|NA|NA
CASSPEGAGANVLTF
TGTGCCAGCTCACCGGAGGGAGCTGGGGCCAACGTCCTGACTTTC
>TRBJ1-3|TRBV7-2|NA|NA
CASSPGQSSGNTIYF
TGTGCCAGCAGCCCCGGACAGAGCTCTGGAAACACCATATATTTT
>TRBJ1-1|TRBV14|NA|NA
CASSQEIGSGTEAFF
TGTGCCAGCAGCCAAGAGATTGGTAGCGGCACTGAAGCTTTCTTT
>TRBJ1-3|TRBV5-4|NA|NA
CASSSMDTFGNTIYF
TGTGCCAGCAGCTCAATGGACACCTTTGGAAACACCATATATTTT
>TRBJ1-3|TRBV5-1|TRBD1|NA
CASSSNRDRGSGNTIYF
TGCGCCAGCAGCTCAAACCGGGACAGGGGCTCTGGAAACACCATATATTTT
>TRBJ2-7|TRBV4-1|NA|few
CASSKTASTYEQYF
TGCGCCAGCAGTAAGACAGCTTCTACCTACGAGCAGTACTTC
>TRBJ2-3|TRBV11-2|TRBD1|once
CASSTRQGIMGTDTQYF
TGTGCCAGCAGCACCCGACAGGGAATCATGGGCACAGATACGCAGTATTTT
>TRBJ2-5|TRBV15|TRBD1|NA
CATSTQTGLETQYF
TGTGCCACCAGCACGCAGACAGGGTTAGAGACCCAGTACTTC
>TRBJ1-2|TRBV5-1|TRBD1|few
CASSPDRGVGYTF
TGCGCCAGCAGCCCAGACAGGGGAGTCGGCTACACCTTC
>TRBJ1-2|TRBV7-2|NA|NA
CASSPPRGLTNYGYTF
TGTGCCAGCAGCCCCCCCAGGGGCCTAACTAACTATGGCTACACCTTC
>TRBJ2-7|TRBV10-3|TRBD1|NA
CAIRTGDRGPREYF
TGTGCCATCAGGACCGGGGACAGGGGCCCTAGGGAGTACTTC
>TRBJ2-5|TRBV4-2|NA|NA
CARDSQETQYF
TGTGCGCGGGACAGCCAAGAGACCCAGTACTTC
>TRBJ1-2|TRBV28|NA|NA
CATESYSNYGYTF
TGTGCCACGGAGTCTTATTCTAACTATGGCTACACCTTC
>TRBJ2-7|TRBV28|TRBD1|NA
CASSLLPGTGSHEQYF
TGTGCCAGCAGCCTCCTTCCGGGGACAGGGTCCCACGAGCAGTACTTC
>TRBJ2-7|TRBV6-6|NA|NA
CASSPGDYEQYF
TGTGCCAGCAGCCCAGGGGACTACGAGCAGTACTTC
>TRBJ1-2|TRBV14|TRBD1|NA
CASSQAGQANHRGYTF
TGTGCCAGCAGCCAAGCGGGACAGGCGAACCATCGTGGCTACACCTTC
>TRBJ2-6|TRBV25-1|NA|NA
CASSESYSGANVLTF
TGTGCCAGCAGTGAATCCTACTCTGGGGCCAACGTCCTGACTTTC
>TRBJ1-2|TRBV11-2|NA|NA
CASSLERRYDYGYTF
TGTGCCAGCAGCTTAGAAAGGAGGTACGACTATGGCTACACCTTC
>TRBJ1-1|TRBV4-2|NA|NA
CASRPILQDTEAFF
TGTGCCAGCAGACCAATCTTACAGGACACTGAAGCTTTCTTT
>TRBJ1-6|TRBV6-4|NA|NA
CASSNNYKESPLHF
TGTGCCAGCAGCAACAATTACAAAGAATCACCCCTCCACTTT
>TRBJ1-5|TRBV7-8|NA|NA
CASSLPLSGVGGQPQHF
TGTGCCAGCAGCTTACCCCTGTCGGGGGTGGGGGGTCAGCCCCAGCATTTT
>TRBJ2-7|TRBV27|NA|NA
CASSLSGLAYEQYF
TGTGCCAGCAGTTTATCTGGGCTCGCCTACGAGCAGTACTTC